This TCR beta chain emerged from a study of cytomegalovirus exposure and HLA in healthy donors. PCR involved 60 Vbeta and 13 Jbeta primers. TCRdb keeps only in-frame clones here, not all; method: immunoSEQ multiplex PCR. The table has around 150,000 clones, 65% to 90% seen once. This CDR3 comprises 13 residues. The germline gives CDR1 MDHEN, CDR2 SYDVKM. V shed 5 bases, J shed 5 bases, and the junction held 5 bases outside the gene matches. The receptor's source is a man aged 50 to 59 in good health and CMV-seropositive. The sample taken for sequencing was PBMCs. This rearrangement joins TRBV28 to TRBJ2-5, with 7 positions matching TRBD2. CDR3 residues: CASSQRGPETQYF. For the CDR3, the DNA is TGTGCCAGCAGTCAGCGGGGTCCGGAGACCCAGTACTTC.